The 2 T cell receptor beta chains listed next were all sequenced from one sample in a study of shared clonotypes between healthy human individuals. Repertoires were generated with immunoSEQ multiplex PCR, while TCRdb's copy carries only in-frame clones and drops some. The top ten clones hold over 1% of a sample with 1.4 million to 1.5 million clones, around 97% of them seen once. Input material: naive CD4+ T cells sorted from blood. Subset given: CD45RA+ positively selected. The receptors here all came from a young man in good health.

The CDR3 reads CASSLVSSIAKNIQYF. The CDR3 DNA sequence: TGTGCCAGCAGCTTAGTGTCGTCTATAGCCAAAAACATTCAGTACTTC. This chain joins TRBV7-8 and TRBJ2-4, with D hard to call. The CDR3 is 16 amino acids. The germline V gene has CDR1 SGHVS and CDR2 FQNEAQ. The ends were cut back, 1 base at V and 0 bases at J, with 10 bases in the middle.

V is TRBV29-1 and J is TRBJ2-2; D perhaps matches TRBD1 (5 bases). Germline-derived CDR1 and CDR2 are SQVTM and ANQGSEA. The V gene lost 7 bases and the J gene lost 7 bases, with 13 bases spanning the gap. CDR3 size: 12 residues. The CDR3 DNA reads as TGCAGCGCTGTGATAGGGGTCGGGGAGCTGTTTTTT. This encodes CSAVIGVGELFF.